This TCR beta chain appears in the sequencing data of a study of T cells in localized non-small cell lung cancer. Here immunoSEQ multiplex PCR was the method, and the copy in TCRdb shows in-frame clones only, minus some. Of approximately 30,000 clones listed, about 92% are singletons. Remarks on this clone: Its cognate antigen is unknown.

CDR1 is MNHEY, CDR2 SMNVEV, per germline (reference sequence). There are 14 residues in the CDR3. Deletions cut 3 bases from V and 5 bases from J, with 12 bases between. Notes on the study in general: Out of the top 100 tumor clones, a median approximately 57 were seen in adjacent lung. Adjacent uninvolved lung had the highest clonality, suggesting focused antigen responses. A denser population of T cells in blood accompanied longer overall survival.

The chain links TRBV27 to TRBJ2-3; D possibly matches TRBD1 or TRBD2 (6 bases each). Material: peripheral blood, obtained before any cancer treatment. This sequence originates from a female donor aged 60 or older with stage I lung adenocarcinoma. The CDR3 loop is CASSFGGGRDTQYF. The DNA for the CDR3 is TGTGCCAGCAGTTTCGGAGGGGGTCGAGATACGCAGTATTTT.